The present TCR beta chain was sequenced within a study of T cells in localized non-small cell lung cancer. This clone showed up just once. Its antigen is unknown. Sequencing used immunoSEQ multiplex PCR; TCRdb keeps in-frame clones, though not all of them. Among 75,000 to 80,000 clones, 88% were seen once, and the ten largest hold around 20%. CDR1 KGHSH and CDR2 LQKENI come from the germline V gene. Trimming stripped 3 bases from V and 1 base from J, with 9 bases between. This CDR3 comprises 14 residues. General observations from the study: Measurement of T cell clonality placed uninvolved adjacent lung highest, above the level in tumor. Since sequencing was restricted to only one region of the tumor, intratumor heterogeneity remains a possibility.

The chain recombines TRBV18 with TRBJ1-1; no clear D gene. The material was peripheral blood, obtained before any cancer treatment. The TCR was taken from a woman aged 35 to 70 with stage I squamous cell lung carcinoma. The CDR3 loop is CASSPTAGNTEAFF. The DNA for the CDR3 is TGTGCCAGCTCACCCACAGCTGGGAACACTGAAGCTTTCTTT.